The entry that follows covers one TCR beta chain sequence. Its antigen is undetermined. CDR3 size: 18 residues. This record comes from a study of brain T cells in children with intractable seizures. Study-level results: HCMV serostatus was not known, and viral specificity came from CDR3 similarity only. Pre- and post-surgery blood differed in depth, so pre-surgery absences may be undersampling.

The protocol was immunoSEQ multiplex PCR, while the TCRdb copy is restricted to in-frame clones and leaves out a portion. The sample lists about 340,000 clones; over 90% were seen once. Time point denoted: blood from clinic visit 5 months post-surgery; TSC patient then seizure free. The sequenced cases were selected for having the highest brain T cell transcript signatures. Pre-surgery treatment included at least one anti-epileptic drug. The sample in question was peripheral blood, obtained approximately 5 months after surgery. This TCR came from a boy under two years old with tuberous sclerosis and intractable seizures. The V and J genes are TRBV21-1 and TRBJ1-1; the D call TRBD1 from the table was never checked on the DNA. TRBV21-1 corresponds to a pseudogene. CDR3 loop: CASSKGEDRGAPNTEAFF. The CDR3 DNA is TGTGCCAGCAGCAAAGGGGAGGACAGGGGGGCACCAAACACTGAAGCTTTCTTT.